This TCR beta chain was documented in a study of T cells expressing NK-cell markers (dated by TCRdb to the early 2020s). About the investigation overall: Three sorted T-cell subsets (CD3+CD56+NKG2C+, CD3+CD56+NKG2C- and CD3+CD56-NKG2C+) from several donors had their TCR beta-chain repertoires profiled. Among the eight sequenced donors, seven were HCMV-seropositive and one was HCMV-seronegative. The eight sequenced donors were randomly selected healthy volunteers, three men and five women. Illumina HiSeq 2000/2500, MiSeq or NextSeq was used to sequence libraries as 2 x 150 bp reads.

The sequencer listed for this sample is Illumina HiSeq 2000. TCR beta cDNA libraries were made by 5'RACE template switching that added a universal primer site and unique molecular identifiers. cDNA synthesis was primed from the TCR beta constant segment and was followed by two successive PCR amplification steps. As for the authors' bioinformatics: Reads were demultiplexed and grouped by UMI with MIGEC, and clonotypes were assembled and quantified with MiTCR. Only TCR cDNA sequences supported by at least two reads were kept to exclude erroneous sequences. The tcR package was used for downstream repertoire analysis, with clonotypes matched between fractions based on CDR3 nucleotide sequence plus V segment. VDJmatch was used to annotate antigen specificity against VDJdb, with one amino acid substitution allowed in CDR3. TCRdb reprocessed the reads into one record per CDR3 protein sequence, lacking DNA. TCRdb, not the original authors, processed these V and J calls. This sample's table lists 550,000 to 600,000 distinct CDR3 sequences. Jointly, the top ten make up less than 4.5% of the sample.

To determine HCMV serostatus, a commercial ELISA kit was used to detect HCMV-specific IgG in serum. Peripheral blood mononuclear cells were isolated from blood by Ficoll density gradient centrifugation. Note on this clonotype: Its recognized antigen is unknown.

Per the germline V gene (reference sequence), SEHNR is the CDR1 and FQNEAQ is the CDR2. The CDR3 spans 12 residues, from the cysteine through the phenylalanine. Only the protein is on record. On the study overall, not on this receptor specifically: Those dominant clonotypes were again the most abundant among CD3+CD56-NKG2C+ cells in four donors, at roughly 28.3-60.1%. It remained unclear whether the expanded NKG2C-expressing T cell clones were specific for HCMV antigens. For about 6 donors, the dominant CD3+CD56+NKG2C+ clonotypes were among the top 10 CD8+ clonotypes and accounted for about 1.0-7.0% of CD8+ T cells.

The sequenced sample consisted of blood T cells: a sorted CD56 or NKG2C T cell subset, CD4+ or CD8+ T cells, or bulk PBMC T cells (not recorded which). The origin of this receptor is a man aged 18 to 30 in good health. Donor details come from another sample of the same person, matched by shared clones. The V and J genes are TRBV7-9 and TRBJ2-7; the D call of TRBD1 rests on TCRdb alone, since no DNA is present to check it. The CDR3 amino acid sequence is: CASSWTVSEQYF.